These 13 T cell receptor beta chains share one sample of origin, sequenced in a study of T cells after yellow fever vaccination. TCRdb itself ran the 5' RACE reads through MiXCR, one entry per CDR3 protein. Altogether around 350,000 distinct CDR3 sequences are present, around 6.5% being singletons, with the ten largest covering 15%. Material: PBMCs, obtained 5 days after the yellow fever booster vaccination. The receptors shown here come from a man aged 25 to 40 who received the YFV17D yellow fever vaccine.

This clonotype appeared a few times. V is TRBV28 and J is TRBJ2-1; tentatively, D is TRBD2 (5 bases). Trimming shortened V by 5 bases and J by 3 bases, and 23 bases separated the two germline ends. Per germline, CDR1 MDHEN and CDR2 SYDVKM. This CDR3 comprises 18 residues. The chain's CDR3 is CASSRKHLAGPGYNEQFF. The CDR3 nucleotides are TGTGCCAGCAGTCGAAAACACCTAGCCGGCCCGGGCTACAATGAGCAGTTCTTC.

This clonotype was detected only a few times. V and J are TRBV4-3 and TRBJ2-6; D is unresolved. Germline V gene sequence: CDR1 LGHNA, CDR2 YSLEER. The length of the CDR3 is 14 residues. The V end was cut by 4 bases, the J end by 1 base, with 5 bases between. The CDR3 sequence: CASSPNSGANVLTF. The CDR3 DNA reads TGCGCCAGCAGCCCCAATTCTGGGGCCAACGTCCTGACTTTC.

This clonotype has more than one count but fewer than ten. The chain is built from TRBV11-1 and TRBJ2-3, with D maybe TRBD2 (6 bases). Trimming stripped 8 bases from V and 1 base from J, with 28 bases between. Germline lookup yields CDR1 SGHAT and CDR2 FQDESV (reference sequence). The CDR3 contains 19 residues. CDR3 residues: CASGTPKSREAPGTDTQYF. The CDR3 region has the DNA TGTGCCAGCGGCACTCCAAAAAGTAGGGAGGCGCCCGGCACAGATACGCAGTATTTT.

This chain links TRBV27 with TRBJ2-3; D not resolved. CDR3 length: 14 residues. Trimming took 4 bases from V and 3 from J, leaving 11 bases between them. Germline V gene data show CDR1 as MNHEY and CDR2 as SMNVEV (reference sequence). CDR3 residues: CASSSPRATDTQYF. In DNA, the CDR3 is TGTGCCAGCAGTTCTCCAAGGGCGACAGATACGCAGTATTTT.

This clonotype occurred many times. This chain links TRBV5-4 with TRBJ2-3, with 8 bases fitting TRBD1. Germline CDR1 and CDR2: SGHNT and YYREEE (reference sequence). CDR3 length: 13 residues. Germline trimming cut 4 bases from V and 6 bases from J; bases unmatched to any gene: 4. The CDR3 reads CASSPDREDTQYF. CDR3 DNA sequence: TGTGCCAGCAGCCCGGACAGGGAGGATACGCAGTATTTT.

This clonotype was observed a few times. This chain connects TRBV20-1 to TRBJ1-1; the match to TRBD1 covers 8 bases. There are 12 residues in the CDR3. Germline loops: CDR1 DFQATT, CDR2 SNEGSKA (reference sequence). V shed 1 base and J 12 bases; nucleotides not matched to a gene: 7. The DNA of the CDR3 is TGCAGTGCTAGAGTTCCGGACAGGGAAACTTTCTTT. Its protein product is CSARVPDRETFF.

The table lists this clonotype with a few counts. The CDR3 nucleotides are TGTGCCAGCAGCATAAACAGGGGGCACGGGGAGCTGTTTTTT. This gives the protein CASSINRGHGELFF. The chain uses TRBV11-2 and TRBJ2-2, with 9 bases that match TRBD1. J was trimmed by 7 bases and V by 5 bases; bases with no gene match: 5. CDR3 length equals 14 residues. Germline-derived CDR1 and CDR2 are SGHAT and FQNNGV.

This clonotype was seen ten or more times. The rearrangement uses TRBV5-1 and TRBJ2-5; tentatively, D is TRBD1 or TRBD2 (5 bases each). Germline V gene lookup returns CDR1 SGHRS and CDR2 YFSETQ. CDR3 length: 13 residues. Trimming shortened V by 6 bases and J by 1 base, and 10 bases separated the two germline ends. Here the CDR3 DNA reads TGCGCCAGCAATACCGGGGCCCAAGAGACCCAGTACTTC. Its translation: CASNTGAQETQYF. Looking up the rest from reference TRBV5-1 and TRBJ2-5 gives the full variable domain: KAGVTQTPRYLIKTRGQQVTLSCSPISGHRSVSWYQQTPGQGLQFLFEYFSETQRNKGNFPGRFSGRQFSNSRSEMNVSTLELGDSALYLCASNTGAQETQYFGPGTRLLVL.

V and J are TRBV5-1 and TRBJ2-5, with a possible D match to TRBD1 (6 bases). V was trimmed by 1 base and J by 1 base, leaving 17 bases between them. This CDR3 comprises 17 residues. The germline CDR1 and CDR2 sequences are SGHRS and YFSETQ. This chain's CDR3 is CASSLTPTGSSQETQYF. The CDR3 DNA is TGCGCCAGCAGCTTGACCCCGACAGGATCTTCCCAAGAGACCCAGTACTTC.

A few counts support this clonotype. This rearrangement joins TRBV7-2 to TRBJ2-1; TRBD2 aligns across 8 bases. V dropped 4 bases and J dropped 11; count of bases not matched to a gene: 4. Germline-derived CDR1 and CDR2 are SGHTA and FQGNSA. The CDR3 runs to 12 residues. The CDR3 DNA is TGTGCCAGCAGCTCGGCGGGAGGAAAGCAGTTCTTC. It yields the protein CASSSAGGKQFF.

V is TRBV30 and J is TRBJ2-7; 13 nucleotides agree with TRBD2. Germline lookup yields CDR1 GTSNPN and CDR2 SVGIG (reference sequence). CDR3 length equals 18 residues. V gave up 0 bases and J gave up 2 bases; unmatched junction bases: 10. CDR3 amino acids: CAWSVVRTSGRGPYEQYF. CDR3 sequence (DNA): TGTGCCTGGAGTGTAGTAAGGACTAGCGGGAGAGGCCCCTACGAGCAGTACTTC. Combining the CDR3 with reference TRBV30 and TRBJ2-7 gives the whole variable domain SQTIHQWPATLVQPVGSPLSLECTVEGTSNPNLYWYRQAAGRGLQLLFYSVGIGQISSEVPQNLSASRPQDRQFILSSKKLLLSDSGFYLCAWSVVRTSGRGPYEQYFGPGTRLTVT.

The gene calls are TRBV10-1 and TRBJ2-7; D not certain. Germline lookup yields CDR1 WNHNN and CDR2 SYGVQD (reference sequence). Trimming cost V 8 bases and J 4 bases, with 12 bases left between them. The CDR3 totals 12 residues. The CDR3 sequence: CASSQNRYEQYF. The CDR3 bases are TGCGCCAGCTCGCAGAATAGATACGAGCAGTACTTC.

This clonotype was counted only a few times. In DNA form, the CDR3 reads TGTGCCAGCAGATGGGGACAGGGGGCAGATACGCAGTATTTT. The encoded protein is CASRWGQGADTQYF. This sequence joins TRBV6-2 or TRBV6-3 and TRBJ2-3; 11 bases line up with TRBD1. V shed 6 bases and J 4 bases; nucleotides not matched to a gene: 3. CDR1 and CDR2 (germline): MNHEY, SVGEGT. CDR3 length: 14 amino acids.